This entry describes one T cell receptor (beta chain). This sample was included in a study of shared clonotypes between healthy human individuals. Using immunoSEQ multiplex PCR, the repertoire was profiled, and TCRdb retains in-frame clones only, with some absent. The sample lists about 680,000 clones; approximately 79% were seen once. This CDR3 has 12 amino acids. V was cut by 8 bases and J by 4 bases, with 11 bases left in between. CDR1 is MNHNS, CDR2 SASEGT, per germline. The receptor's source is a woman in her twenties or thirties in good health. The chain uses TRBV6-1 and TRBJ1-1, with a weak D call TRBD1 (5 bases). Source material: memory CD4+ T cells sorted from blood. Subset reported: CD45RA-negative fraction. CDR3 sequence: CASGTRGTEAFF. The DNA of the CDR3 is TGTGCCAGCGGCACGAGGGGCACTGAAGCTTTCTTT.